The source of this T cell receptor beta chain is a study of blood T cell repertoires in COVID-19. The CDR3 has 16 residues. The ends lost 0 bases at V and 8 bases at J; junction bases unmatched: 10. Germline V gene data show CDR1 as MNHEY and CDR2 as SVGAGI. Assay: immunoSEQ multiplex PCR; the TCRdb copy retains only in-frame clones and omits some. Seen here are about 370,000 clones, more than 70% observed once, and the top ten hold about 3%. This clonotype was sampled from a woman aged 25 to 39 with COVID-19, enrolled during active disease. Source material: peripheral blood. The rearrangement uses TRBV6-5 and TRBJ2-1; 7 bases map to TRBD2. The CDR3 spells CASSYSIRRGGDEQFF. CDR3 sequence (DNA): TGTGCCAGCAGTTACTCGATCAGGAGGGGAGGGGATGAGCAGTTCTTC.